The sequence of this T cell receptor beta chain was determined in a study of shared clonotypes between healthy human individuals. Findings and caveats of the study: Shared clonotypes: approximately 5.3% naive CD4, 3.5% to 4% naive CD8, less than 2.5% memory CD4, around 0.4% memory CD8.

The CDR3 loop spans 16 amino acids. The trim removed 1 base at V and 6 bases at J, leaving 11 bases unmatched. Germline V CDR1 and CDR2: KGHSH, LQKENI. The investigators split CD4+ cells into a CD45RA+ naive subset and a CD45RA-negative memory subset. The authors distributed each subset's genomic DNA evenly over several immunoSEQ plates. As processed by the authors: There were no quality scores in the junction-only immunoSEQ sequences, so filtering differed. The repertoire was sequenced with immunoSEQ multiplex PCR; TCRdb's copy has only in-frame clones and lacks some. V and J calls and clone size are copied from that table; D and trimming were computed from the DNA. The sample includes about 1.1 million clones, 75% to 80% of them seen just once. This clone occurred a few times. The antigen is unknown.

The sequenced sample was memory CD4+ T cells from PBMCs. Subset meaning: CD45RA-negative fraction. The rearrangement joins TRBV18 to TRBJ2-5, with 7 bases matching TRBD2. The sequence came from a man aged 18 to 29 in good health. Some clones in this sample may be carry-over from other donors' samples. The CDR3 DNA is TGTGCCAGCTCACCACGGGAGGGAGAAGGCCACAAGACCCAGTACTTC. It codes for CASSPREGEGHKTQYF.